A single sample is the source of the 19 T cell receptor beta chains below, sequenced in a study of patients and donors after allogeneic stem cell transplantation. TCRdb re-called the RT-PCR reads with MiXCR, one entry per CDR3 protein. The sample holds about a million distinct CDR3 sequences, around 17% seen once. Material: blood, either unsorted or a sorted T cell fraction (not recorded which). Source of these receptors: a human donor who was either an allogeneic HSCT recipient or a stem cell or donor lymphocyte infusion donor (not recorded which). It is not recorded whose cells these are; they may come from a transplant donor.

The gene calls are TRBV10-3 and TRBJ2-6; a possible D gene is TRBD1 (5 bases). CDR1 and CDR2 from the germline V gene are ENHRY and SYGVKD. The CDR3 totals 19 residues. The V end was cut by 4 bases, the J end by 2 bases, with 21 bases between. CDR3 nucleotide sequence: TGTGCCATCAGTGCCCCTCTAAGGGCAGGGTCTACTGGGGCCAACGTCCTGACTTTC. Protein: CAISAPLRAGSTGANVLTF.

This clonotype was counted ten times or more. The V gene is TRBV12-3 or TRBV12-4, the J gene TRBJ2-7; no reliable D call. The CDR3 has 12 amino acids. V gave up 2 bases and J gave up 7 bases, with 9 bases separating them. The CDR3 region has the DNA TGTGCCAGCAGTTTAAAGGCTACGGAGCAGTACTTC. Translated: CASSLKATEQYF.

The sample holds a few counts of this clonotype. This chain joins TRBV6-1 and TRBJ2-3, with 15 positions matching TRBD2. CDR3 size: 17 residues. V shed 5 bases, J shed 3 bases, and the junction held 6 bases outside the gene matches. Germline-derived CDR1 and CDR2 are MNHNS and SASEGT. CDR3 coding DNA: TGTGCCAGCAGTCTGGAGGGACTAGCGGGAGGTACAGATACGCAGTATTTT. It encodes CASSLEGLAGGTDTQYF.

This clonotype occurred a few times. The V gene is TRBV27, the J gene TRBJ2-1; D might be TRBD1 (6 bases). This CDR3 has 14 residues. Germline values: CDR1 MNHEY, CDR2 SMNVEV (reference sequence). V was trimmed by 0 bases and J by 6 bases, leaving 9 bases between them. The CDR3 DNA follows: TGTGCCAGCAGTTTATCCAACAGGGTCAATGAGCAGTTCTTC. It yields the protein CASSLSNRVNEQFF.

This clonotype was counted a few times. J is TRBJ1-2 and V is TRBV25-1; D remains ambiguous. CDR3 size: 13 residues. V lost 5 bases and J 3 bases, leaving 10 bases between the germline ends. Germline CDR1 is MGHDK and CDR2 is SYGVNS. This CDR3 is CASSPPGDYGYTF. In DNA form, the CDR3 reads TGTGCCAGCAGTCCGCCCGGGGACTATGGCTACACCTTC.

This chain connects TRBV5-1 to TRBJ2-5; no firm D call. This CDR3 region has 14 residues. Germline V gene lookup returns CDR1 SGHRS and CDR2 YFSETQ. V was pared by 0 bases and J by 0 bases, with 6 bases between. CDR3 protein: CASSLESNQETQYF. Written as DNA, the CDR3 is TGCGCCAGCAGCTTGGAGTCTAACCAAGAGACCCAGTACTTC.

In this sample, this clonotype turned up a few times. The chain is built from TRBV24-1 and TRBJ1-1; unclear D gene. V lost 4 bases and J 5 bases, leaving 19 bases between the germline ends. Germline CDR1 and CDR2: KGHDR and SFDVKD. This CDR3 has 16 amino acids. Written as DNA, the CDR3 is TGTGCCACCAGTGAGGCCGGGTCCCGGGCAAGGACTGAAGCTTTCTTT. Encoded protein: CATSEAGSRARTEAFF.

The chain has TRBV4-1 and TRBJ2-7, with D perhaps TRBD1 (7 bases). V lost 4 bases and J 6 bases, leaving 16 bases between the germline ends. CDR3 length equals 14 residues. Germline CDR1 reads MGHRA; CDR2 reads YSYEKL. The CDR3 protein is CASSLGGGTVEQYF. CDR3 bases: TGCGCCAGCAGCCTTGGAGGGGGCACGGTCGAGCAGTACTTC.

V is TRBV7-2 and J is TRBJ2-7, with TRBD2 identical over 12 bases. The ends lost 3 bases at V and 9 bases at J; junction bases unmatched: 9. Germline CDR1 SGHTA, CDR2 FQGNSA. The CDR3 loop spans 15 amino acids. DNA for the CDR3: TGTGCCAGCAGCTTGAGGGCTAGCGGGGGGGCCGGGCAGTACTTC. Encoded protein: CASSLRASGGAGQYF.

This chain links TRBV12-3 or TRBV12-4 with TRBJ1-6, with 7 bases aligning to TRBD1. This CDR3 region has 14 residues. Losses at the gene ends were 5 bases for V and 10 bases for J; bases not matched to a gene: 8. CDR3 amino acids: CASSVAGQASPLHF. The CDR3 bases are TGTGCCAGCAGTGTGGCCGGACAGGCGTCACCCCTCCACTTT.

This clonotype was seen a handful of times. V is TRBV4-2 and J is TRBJ2-3; 9 positions agree with TRBD2. CDR1 and CDR2 from the germline V gene are LGHNA and YNFKEQ. This CDR3 region has 16 residues. V shed 4 bases and J 2 bases; nucleotides not matched to a gene: 7. CDR3 DNA: TGTGCCAGCAGCCGGGTAGCGGGGGCCGTCACAGATACGCAGTATTTT. Its protein is CASSRVAGAVTDTQYF.

The J gene is TRBJ2-1, the V gene TRBV12-3 or TRBV12-4, with TRBD1 as a possible D gene (5 bases). The V end was cut by 5 bases, the J end by 6 bases, with 23 bases between. This CDR3 is built from 17 residues. The CDR3 DNA sequence: TGTGCCAGCAGTCCCAGGGTCAGTACTTATATTCGCAATGAGCAGTTCTTC. This encodes CASSPRVSTYIRNEQFF.

This clonotype was seen only a few times. The chain combines TRBV4-3 with TRBJ2-1; TRBD1 or TRBD2 may be the D gene (5 bases each). The length of the CDR3 is 15 residues. Trimming took 0 bases from V and 7 from J, leaving 13 bases between them. Per the germline V gene, CDR1 is LGHNA and CDR2 is YSLEER. DNA for the CDR3: TGCGCCAGCAGCCAAGATCGGGGTAAGGGGAATGAGCAGTTCTTC. Amino acids: CASSQDRGKGNEQFF.

This sequence joins TRBV4-2 and TRBJ2-7; D may be TRBD2 (5 bases). V gave up 0 bases and J gave up 0 bases, with 12 bases separating them. The CDR3 is 16 amino acids. Germline V lookup: CDR1 LGHNA, CDR2 YNFKEQ. The CDR3 loop is CASSQDSGMVSYEQYF. The CDR3 region has the DNA TGTGCCAGCAGCCAAGACTCGGGGATGGTCTCCTACGAGCAGTACTTC.

The table lists this clonotype with many counts. The chain carries TRBV12-3 or TRBV12-4 and TRBJ2-1, with 10 bases fitting TRBD2. V gave up 6 bases and J gave up 7 bases; unmatched junction bases: 9. This CDR3 region has 15 residues. The DNA of the CDR3 is TGTGCCAGCAGGAAGGGACTAGCGTTTGGTAATGAGCAGTTCTTC. Its translation: CASRKGLAFGNEQFF.

This clonotype was counted ten times or more. The V and J genes are TRBV29-1 and TRBJ1-5; D is possibly TRBD1 (5 bases). V dropped 4 bases and J dropped 4 bases, with 11 bases sitting between them. From germline, CDR1 is SQVTM and CDR2 ANQGSEA. This CDR3 has 13 residues. The CDR3 DNA follows: TGCAGCGTTGGGGAGACAGTAAATCAGCCCCAGCATTTT. This translates into CSVGETVNQPQHF.

The chain uses TRBV7-9 and TRBJ1-4; D uncertain. This CDR3 comprises 12 residues. Trimming stripped 6 bases from V and 7 bases from J, with 9 bases between. CDR1 and CDR2 from the germline V gene are SEHNR and FQNEAQ (reference sequence). CDR3 amino acids: CASRKGGEKLFF. CDR3 DNA sequence: TGTGCCAGCAGAAAAGGTGGTGAAAAACTGTTTTTT. Supplemented by reference TRBV7-9 and TRBJ1-4, the full variable domain reads DTGVSQNPRHKITKRGQNVTFRCDPISEHNRLYWYRQTLGQGPEFLTYFQNEAQLEKSRLLSDRFSAERPKGSFSTLEIQRTEQGDSAMYLCASRKGGEKLFFGSGTQLSVL.

This clonotype was counted ten times or more. This rearrangement joins TRBV12-3 or TRBV12-4 to TRBJ2-7, with 7 bases fitting TRBD2. The CDR3 sequence is 13 residues long. The V gene end was trimmed by 0 bases and the J gene end by 7 bases; junction bases not matched to a gene: 3. The DNA of the CDR3 is TGTGCCAGCAGTTTAGCACTAGCGTTTGAGCAGTACTTC. Translation gives CASSLALAFEQYF.

The DNA of the CDR3 is TGTGCCAGCAGTTTATGGCCGCCATTGGATCAGCCCCAGCATTTT. Protein sequence: CASSLWPPLDQPQHF. The chain recombines TRBV27 with TRBJ1-5; D remains ambiguous. The CDR3 is 15 residues long. CDR1 and CDR2 (germline): MNHEY, SMNVEV (reference sequence). V shed 1 base and J shed 5 bases, with 12 bases lying between them.